This T cell receptor (beta chain) appears in the sequencing data of a study of blood T cell repertoires in COVID-19 (dated by TCRdb to 2019 to 2021). With respect to the entire study: Samples covering the acute and convalescent phases of COVID-19 were provided by collaborators in the United States, Italy and Spain. The material from the prospective study consisted of cDNA or gDNA derived from T cells, B-cell-depleted T cells, or PBMCs. The dataset comprised deeply sampled blood TCRbeta repertoires from subjects exposed to, actively infected with, or recovered from COVID-19. The repertoires were released in a freely available public database intended as a resource for research on the immune response to SARS-CoV-2. The samples were drawn from the first 160 participants of the ongoing ImmuneRACE study and from 1,254 subjects provided by 6 global collaborators. Sample metadata almost always included a de-identified subject ID, COVID-19 status, age in years and sex. Where HLA class I and class II types were available, the types were taken from metadata supplied by the sample provider, not from assay-based typing.

As encoded in the germline V gene, CDR1 is SNHLY while CDR2 is FYNNEI. Taken from cysteine to phenylalanine, the CDR3 has 13 residues. CDR3 DNA is the only sequence kept; it has 39 bases, read in frame from the first base. V drops 4 bases and J drops 4 bases, leaving 10 bases in between. The investigation overall reported the following: How much clinical and demographic metadata was included differed by source and by participant, and the metadata was provided uncurated.

For this clone: Its target antigen remains unknown. Base qualities are not at hand, and no much larger clone is one base apart.

The immunoSEQ Assay, a bias-controlled multiplex PCR, was used to amplify TCRbeta CDR3 regions from genomic DNA. Per the authors' processing: Nucleated cell counts per sample were estimated from amplification of reference gene primers within the assay. To quantify the absolute abundance of each unique TCRbeta CDR3 rearrangement, sequence reads were collapsed and filtered. For each sample, productive Simpson clonality was calculated as the square root of Simpson's diversity index over productive rearrangements. Held by TCRdb, this immuneACCESS table contains in-frame sequences only and omits some clones. Under half of the omission traces to an unresolved V gene where checked; the cause of the rest is unknown. V and J calls and clone size are given by that table; D and trimming were obtained from the DNA. The sample table lists some 82,000 clones, about four fifths of them with a count of one. Of the sample, over 35% falls within the top ten clones.

Whole blood was collected in K2EDTA tubes by collaborating institutions according to the institutions' own protocols. For TCRbeta analysis, collaborator samples were shipped as frozen whole blood, as isolated PBMCs, or as DNA extracted from either sample type. Sample: peripheral blood. The chain links TRBV2 with TRBJ1-2; the best D guess is TRBD1, with 5 bases matching. This receptor was obtained from an elderly man with acute or convalescent COVID-19. The DNA sequence is TGTGCCAGCAGTGCGGACAAGATCTATGGCTACACCTTC. Its coded protein is CASSADKIYGYTF.